This TCR beta chain appears in the sequencing data of a study of T cells in Graves' hyperthyroidism and ophthalmopathy (dated by TCRdb to the late 2010s). Background on the whole study: Peripheral blood was collected at initial diagnosis, before any treatment. According to the paper, TCR Vbeta CDR3 sequencing was carried out on about 140 peripheral blood samples, which came from fewer than 50 ophthalmopathy, 75 to 80 hyperthyroidism and approximately 17 progressor patients. The study also compared thyroid tissue and blood T-cell repertoires from several Graves' hyperthyroidism patients. The roughly 90 discovery patients were divided at random into training and test sets in a 7:3 ratio. A discovery cohort of approximately 97 patients, about 40 with Graves' ophthalmopathy and 55 to 65 with stable Graves' hyperthyroidism, was used to find distinguishing TCR V-J signatures. Following sampling, methimazole starting at 30 mg daily was given to hyperthyroidism patients, and high-dose intravenous methylprednisolone was given to ophthalmopathy patients. Whether ophthalmopathy could be predicted prospectively was tested in an independent validation cohort made up of 18 hyperthyroidism patients plus 17 patients who later progressed to ophthalmopathy.

Overall study results and their limits: Most expanded thyroid clonotypes (frequency above 0.001) were also found in blood, which suggests that blood repertoires may mirror thyroid immune responses. In validation, the model predicted progression to ophthalmopathy a median of about 6.8 months before onset, with around 70% sensitivity and around 76% specificity. Sample size was not statistically predetermined, and investigators were not blinded to group allocation. In cross-validation, a model built on a 13 V-J signature told ophthalmopathy apart from stable hyperthyroidism with about 90% sensitivity and about 81% specificity, and in testing the same model reached 80%/75%.

CDR1 and CDR2 were assigned from the germline V gene as MNHNS and SASEGT. V lost 6 bases and J lost 1 base, and the count of bases not matched to a germline gene is 8. From the cysteine up to the phenylalanine, the CDR3 has a length of 16 residues. The only DNA kept is the CDR3, 48 bases in frame from the first base. TCR beta CDR3 regions were amplified from RNA transcripts. For the first round of RT-PCR on the TCR CDR3, the HTBI primer set was used together with the Qiagen OneStep RT-PCR kit. Libraries were constructed in a second round of multiplex PCR, after which size selection and purification were performed. The libraries were sequenced on an Illumina HiSeq2000 using paired-end 100 bp reads. The study's processing was this. SOAPnuke was used to process the raw data, removing reads that contained adapters or uncalled bases, had a mean Phred below 15, or lacked an exact match to the constant primer or identifier. COPE v1.2.5 was used to merge high-quality paired reads, and clonotypes were defined as unique nucleotide sequences. MiTCR v1.1 was used to align the clonotypes against IMGT TRBV, TRBD and TRBJ reference segments. Analysis was restricted to V-J combinations with a frequency above 0.0001, which covered roughly 99% of repertoires. The TCS score was defined as F50 (clonal expansion) divided by E x V (chaos), with BLOSUM62-based TCRdist calculated between CDR3 peptides within each V-J. Welch's t-statistics and random forest reduced roughly 530 V-J features to some 14, which were used in a naive Bayes classifier (R e1071). Through fastp at Q25 and MiXCR, TCRdb rebuilt clones from the public reads, retaining in-frame beta chains. Each entry is one CDR3 protein sequence, shown with its most common DNA and genes. TCRdb assigned the V and J calls; the authors' analysis was not used. This sample gives hundreds of thousands of distinct CDR3 sequences in total; less than 15% of them show up just once. In total, the top ten clones hold roughly 10% of the sample.

This clonotype was counted only a few times. No cognate antigen has been identified for it. Base qualities are not provided; no much larger clone lies one nucleotide away. A patient counted as having stable Graves' hyperthyroidism if no progression to ophthalmopathy occurred over 18 months of follow-up. The hyperthyroidism patients were between 18 and 65 years old and newly diagnosed, with a disease duration of less than 2 months. Patients with uncontrolled infections, other autoimmune diseases, pregnancy or lactation were excluded. Diagnoses were established on the basis of clinical symptoms, serum thyroxine and TRAb, thyroid ultrasound, and orbital computed tomography. PBMCs were separated from over 9 ml of fresh peripheral blood using Ficoll-Paque density gradient centrifugation. Total RNA was extracted with Trizol reagent, and quality was checked on an Agilent 2100 Bioanalyzer.

The receptor's source is a woman under 30 with Graves' hyperthyroidism. The specimen was blood. Recombination linked TRBV6-1 to TRBJ2-3; TRBD2 aligns with 9 central bases. In nucleotides, the sequence is TGTGCCAGCAGACGGTGGTCTAGCGGGGGCACAGATACGCAGTATTTT. Its protein product is CASRRWSSGGTDTQYF.